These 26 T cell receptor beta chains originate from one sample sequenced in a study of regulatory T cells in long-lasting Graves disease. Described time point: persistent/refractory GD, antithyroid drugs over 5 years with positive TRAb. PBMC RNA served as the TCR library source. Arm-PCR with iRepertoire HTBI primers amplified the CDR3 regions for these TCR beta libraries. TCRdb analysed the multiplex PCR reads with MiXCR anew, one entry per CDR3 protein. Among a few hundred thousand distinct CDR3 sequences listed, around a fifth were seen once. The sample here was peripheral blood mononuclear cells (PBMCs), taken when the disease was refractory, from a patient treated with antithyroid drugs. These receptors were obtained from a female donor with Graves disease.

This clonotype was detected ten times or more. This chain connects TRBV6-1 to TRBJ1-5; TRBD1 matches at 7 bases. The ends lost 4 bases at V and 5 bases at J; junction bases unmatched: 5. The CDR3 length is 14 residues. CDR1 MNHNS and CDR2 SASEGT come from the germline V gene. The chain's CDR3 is CASSATGEYQPQHF. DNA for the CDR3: TGTGCCAGCAGTGCAACAGGGGAATATCAGCCCCAGCATTTT.

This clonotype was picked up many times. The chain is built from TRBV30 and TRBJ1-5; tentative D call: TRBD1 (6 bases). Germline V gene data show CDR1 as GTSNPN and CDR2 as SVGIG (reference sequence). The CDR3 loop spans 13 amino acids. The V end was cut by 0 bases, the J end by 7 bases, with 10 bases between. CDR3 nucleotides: TGTGCCTGGAGTGTACAGGGCGAACAGCCCCAGCATTTT. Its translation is CAWSVQGEQPQHF.

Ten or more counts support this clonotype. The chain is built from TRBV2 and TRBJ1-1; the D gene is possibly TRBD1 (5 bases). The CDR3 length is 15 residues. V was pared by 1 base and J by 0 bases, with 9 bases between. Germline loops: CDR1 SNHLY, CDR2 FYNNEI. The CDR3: CASSEGGPLNTEAFF. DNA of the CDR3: TGTGCCAGCAGTGAAGGGGGACCTCTGAACACTGAAGCTTTCTTT. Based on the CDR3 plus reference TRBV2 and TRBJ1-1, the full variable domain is EPEVTQTPSHQVTQMGQEVILRCVPISNHLYFYWYRQILGQKVEFLVSFYNNEISEKSEIFDDQFSVERPDGSNFTLKIRSTKLEDSAMYFCASSEGGPLNTEAFFGQGTRLTVV.

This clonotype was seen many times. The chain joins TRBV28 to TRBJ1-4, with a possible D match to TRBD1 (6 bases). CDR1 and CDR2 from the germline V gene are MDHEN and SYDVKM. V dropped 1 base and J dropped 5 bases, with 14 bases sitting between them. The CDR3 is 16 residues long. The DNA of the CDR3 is TGTGCCAGCAGTTTATCCTTTAGGGGGGCGAATGAAAAACTGTTTTTT. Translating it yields CASSLSFRGANEKLFF.

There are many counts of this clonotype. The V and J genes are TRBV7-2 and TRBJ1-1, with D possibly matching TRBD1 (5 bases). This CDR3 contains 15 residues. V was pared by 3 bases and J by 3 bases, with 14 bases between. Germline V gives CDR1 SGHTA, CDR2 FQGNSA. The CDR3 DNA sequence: TGTGCCAGCAGCTTTTGGCCCCGGGGGGACACTGAAGCTTTCTTT. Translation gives CASSFWPRGDTEAFF.

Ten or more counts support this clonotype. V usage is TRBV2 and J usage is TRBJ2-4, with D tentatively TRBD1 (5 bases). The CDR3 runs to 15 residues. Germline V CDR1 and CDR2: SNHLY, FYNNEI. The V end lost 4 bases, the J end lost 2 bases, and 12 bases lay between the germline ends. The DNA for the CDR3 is TGTGCCAGCAGTGTTTTCCCAGGGTCCAAAAACATTCAGTACTTC. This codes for CASSVFPGSKNIQYF.

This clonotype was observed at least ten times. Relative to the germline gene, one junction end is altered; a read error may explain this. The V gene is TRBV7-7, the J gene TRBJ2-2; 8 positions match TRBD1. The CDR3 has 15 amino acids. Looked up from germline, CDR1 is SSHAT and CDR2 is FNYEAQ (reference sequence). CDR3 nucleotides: TGTGCTAGCAGCTGGACAGGGCCGAACACCGGGGAGCTGTTTTTT. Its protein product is CASSWTGPNTGELFF.

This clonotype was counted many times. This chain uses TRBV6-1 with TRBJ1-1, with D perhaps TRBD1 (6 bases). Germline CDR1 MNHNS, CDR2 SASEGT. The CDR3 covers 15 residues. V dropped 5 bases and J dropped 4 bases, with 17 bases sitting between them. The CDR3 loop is CASSSQTGWATEAFF. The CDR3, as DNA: TGTGCCAGCAGTAGCCAAACAGGGTGGGCCACTGAAGCTTTCTTT.

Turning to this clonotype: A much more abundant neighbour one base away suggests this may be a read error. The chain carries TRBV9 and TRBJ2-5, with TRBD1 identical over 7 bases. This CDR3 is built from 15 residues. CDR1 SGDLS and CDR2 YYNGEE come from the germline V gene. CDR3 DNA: TGTGCCAGCAGCGGATTAGGGACAGCCCAAGGGACCCAGTACTTC. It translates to CASSGLGTAQGTQYF. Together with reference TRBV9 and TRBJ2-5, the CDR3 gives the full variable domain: DSGVTQTPKHLITATGQRVTLRCSPRSGDLSVYWYQQSLDQGLQFLIQYYNGEERAKGNILERFSAQQFPDLHSELNLSSLELGDSALYFCASSGLGTAQGTQYFGPGTRLLVL.

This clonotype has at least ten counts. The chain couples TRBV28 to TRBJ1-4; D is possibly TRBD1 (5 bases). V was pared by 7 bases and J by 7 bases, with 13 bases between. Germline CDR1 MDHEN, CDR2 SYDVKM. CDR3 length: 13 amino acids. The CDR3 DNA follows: TGTGCCAGCAACCGGGGGGTCGGTGAAAAACTGTTTTTT. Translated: CASNRGVGEKLFF.

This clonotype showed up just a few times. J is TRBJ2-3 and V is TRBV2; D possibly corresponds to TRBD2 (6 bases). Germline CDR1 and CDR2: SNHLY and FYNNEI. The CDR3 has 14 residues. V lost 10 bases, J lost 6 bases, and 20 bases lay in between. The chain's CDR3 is CATGGSRSGDTQYF. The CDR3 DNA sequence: TGTGCCACTGGGGGGTCTAGGAGCGGGGATACGCAGTATTTT.

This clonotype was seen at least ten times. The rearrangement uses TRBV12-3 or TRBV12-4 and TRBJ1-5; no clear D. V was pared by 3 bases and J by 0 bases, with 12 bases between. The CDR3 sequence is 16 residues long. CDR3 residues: CASSLRDYLSNQPQHF. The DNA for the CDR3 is TGTGCCAGCAGTTTGAGGGATTACCTTAGCAATCAGCCCCAGCATTTT.

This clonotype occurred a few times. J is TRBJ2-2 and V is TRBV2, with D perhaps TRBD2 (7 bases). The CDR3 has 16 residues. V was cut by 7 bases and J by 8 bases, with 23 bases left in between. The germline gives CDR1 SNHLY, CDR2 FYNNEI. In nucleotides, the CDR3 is TGTGCCAGCAAGAAGGGCGGGGGCCCCCTTCCGGGGGAGCTGTTTTTT. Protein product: CASKKGGGPLPGELFF.

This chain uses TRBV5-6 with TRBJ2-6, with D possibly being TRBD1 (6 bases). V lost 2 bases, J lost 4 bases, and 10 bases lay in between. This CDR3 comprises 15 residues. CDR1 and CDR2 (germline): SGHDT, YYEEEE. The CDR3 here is CASSFGQLGANVLTF. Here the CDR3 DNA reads TGTGCCAGCAGCTTCGGACAGCTGGGGGCCAACGTCCTGACTTTC. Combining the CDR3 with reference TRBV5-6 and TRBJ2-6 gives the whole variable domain DAGVTQSPTHLIKTRGQQVTLRCSPKSGHDTVSWYQQALGQGPQFIFQYYEEEERQRGNFPDRFSGHQFPNYSSELNVNALLLGDSALYLCASSFGQLGANVLTFGAGSRLTVL.

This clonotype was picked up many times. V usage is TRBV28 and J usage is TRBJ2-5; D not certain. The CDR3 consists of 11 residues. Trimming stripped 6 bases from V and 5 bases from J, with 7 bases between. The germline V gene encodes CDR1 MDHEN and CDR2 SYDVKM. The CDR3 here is CASSLMETQYF. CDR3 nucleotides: TGTGCCAGCAGCTTAATGGAGACCCAGTACTTC.

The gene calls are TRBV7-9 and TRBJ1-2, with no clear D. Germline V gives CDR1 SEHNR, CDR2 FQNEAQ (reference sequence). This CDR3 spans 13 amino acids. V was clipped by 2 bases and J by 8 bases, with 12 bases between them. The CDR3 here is CASSLLPGGGYTF. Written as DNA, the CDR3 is TGTGCCAGCAGCTTACTCCCGGGCGGAGGCTACACCTTC.

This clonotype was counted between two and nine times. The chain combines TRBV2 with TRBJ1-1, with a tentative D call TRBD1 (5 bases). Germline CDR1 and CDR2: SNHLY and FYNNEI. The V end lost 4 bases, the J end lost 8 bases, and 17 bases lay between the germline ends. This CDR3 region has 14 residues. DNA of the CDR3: TGTGCCAGCAGTGCTGGATGGGGCACAAGCGAAGCTTTCTTT. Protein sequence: CASSAGWGTSEAFF.

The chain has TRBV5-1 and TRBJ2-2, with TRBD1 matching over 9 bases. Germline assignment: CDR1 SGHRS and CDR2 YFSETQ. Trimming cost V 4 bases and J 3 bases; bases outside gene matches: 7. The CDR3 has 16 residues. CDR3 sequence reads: CASSATGGEHTGELFF. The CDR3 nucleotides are TGCGCCAGCAGCGCCACAGGGGGCGAGCACACCGGGGAGCTGTTTTTT.

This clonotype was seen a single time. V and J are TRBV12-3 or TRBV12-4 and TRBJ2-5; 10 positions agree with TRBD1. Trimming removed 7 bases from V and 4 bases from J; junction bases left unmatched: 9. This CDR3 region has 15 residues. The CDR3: CASNPQTGGLETQYF. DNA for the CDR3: TGTGCCAGCAATCCCCAGACAGGGGGCTTAGAGACCCAGTACTTC.

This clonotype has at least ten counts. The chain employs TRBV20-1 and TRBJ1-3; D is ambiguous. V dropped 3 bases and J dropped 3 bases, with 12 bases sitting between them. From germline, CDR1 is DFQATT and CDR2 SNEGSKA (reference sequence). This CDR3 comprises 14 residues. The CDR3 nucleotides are TGCAGTGCTAGGGCGGGAGGAAATGGAAACACCATATATTTT. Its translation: CSARAGGNGNTIYF.

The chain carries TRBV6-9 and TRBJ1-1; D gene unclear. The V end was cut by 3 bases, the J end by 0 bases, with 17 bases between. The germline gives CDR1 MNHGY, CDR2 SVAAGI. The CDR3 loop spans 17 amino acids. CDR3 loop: CASSYRPPTLMNTEAFF. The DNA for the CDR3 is TGTGCCAGCAGTTACCGCCCGCCGACCCTTATGAACACTGAAGCTTTCTTT.

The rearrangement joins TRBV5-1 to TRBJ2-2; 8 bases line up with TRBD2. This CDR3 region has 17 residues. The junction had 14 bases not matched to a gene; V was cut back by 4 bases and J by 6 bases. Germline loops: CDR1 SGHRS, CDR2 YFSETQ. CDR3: CASSHGLAPLRAGELFF. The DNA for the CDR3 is TGCGCCAGCAGCCACGGACTAGCCCCGCTTAGAGCCGGGGAGCTGTTTTTT.

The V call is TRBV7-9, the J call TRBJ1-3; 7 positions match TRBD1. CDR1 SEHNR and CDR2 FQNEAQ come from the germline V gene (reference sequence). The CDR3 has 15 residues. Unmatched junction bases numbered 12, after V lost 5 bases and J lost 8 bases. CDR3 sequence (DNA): TGTGCCAGCAGCCTCCTGACAGGGTATGAGGACACCATATATTTT. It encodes CASSLLTGYEDTIYF.

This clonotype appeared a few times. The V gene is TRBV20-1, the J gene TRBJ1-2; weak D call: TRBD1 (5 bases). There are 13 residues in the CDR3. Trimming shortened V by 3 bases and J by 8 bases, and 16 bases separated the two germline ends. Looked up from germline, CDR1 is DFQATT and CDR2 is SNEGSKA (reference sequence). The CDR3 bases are TGCAGTGCTAGTGCCCAAGGATGGGACGGCTACACCTTC. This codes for CSASAQGWDGYTF.

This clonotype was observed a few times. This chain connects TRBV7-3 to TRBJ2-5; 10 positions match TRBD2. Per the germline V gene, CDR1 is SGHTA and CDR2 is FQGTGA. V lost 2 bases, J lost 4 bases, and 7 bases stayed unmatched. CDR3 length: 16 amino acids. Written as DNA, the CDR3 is TGTGCCAGCAGCTTAGGAGTAGCGGGGGGTGCAGAGACCCAGTACTTC. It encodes CASSLGVAGGAETQYF.

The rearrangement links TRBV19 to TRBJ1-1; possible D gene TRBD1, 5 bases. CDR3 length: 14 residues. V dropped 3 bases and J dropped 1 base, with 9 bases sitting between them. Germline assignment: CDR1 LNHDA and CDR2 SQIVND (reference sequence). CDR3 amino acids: CASSMGDSNTEAFF. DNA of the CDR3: TGTGCCAGTAGTATGGGGGACTCGAACACTGAAGCTTTCTTT.